In its sample, the clone carrying this T cell receptor (beta chain) was seen once. Stated time point: recipient sample about 28 days before transplant, after cytoreduction. The data stem from a study of T cell clonotyping in hematopoietic cell transplantation. Repertoires were generated with immunoSEQ multiplex PCR, while TCRdb's copy carries only in-frame clones and drops some. The profile shows roughly 30,000 clones, about 80% of them singletons. Germline lookup yields CDR1 SGHVS and CDR2 FNYEAQ. Germline trimming cut 3 bases from V and 6 bases from J; bases unmatched to any gene: 7. The CDR3 sequence is 15 residues long.

The sequence came from a woman between 25 and 40 years old with chronic myeloid leukemia. Some clones in this sample may be carry-over from other donors' samples. The chain is built from TRBV7-6 and TRBJ2-2, with 7 bases fitting TRBD1. The sequencing here drew on peripheral blood mononuclear cells, taken before stem cell transplant. The CDR3 loop is CASSFPGGPSGELFF. DNA of the CDR3: TGTGCCAGCAGCTTCCCAGGGGGTCCCTCCGGGGAGCTGTTTTTT.